This TCR beta chain was found in a study of PD-L1 blockade in urothelial cancer. Whole-study findings and limits: Those with durable benefit had larger increases in tumor-associated blood clones at 3 weeks.

Clones were sequenced by immunoSEQ multiplex PCR, and TCRdb holds only the in-frame ones, with some missing. The sample lists tens of thousands of clones, 80% to 90% occurring once. Time point indicated: pretreatment peripheral blood. On this clone itself: Antigen unknown.

The sequences come from PBMCs, collected around atezolizumab (anti-PD-L1) treatment. The TCR originated in an older man with urothelial cancer.

The CDR3 loop is CASSFSLAGYNEQFF. The DNA for the CDR3 is TGTGCCAGCAGCTTCTCCTTAGCGGGGTACAATGAGCAGTTCTTC. The J gene is TRBJ2-1, the V gene TRBV7-3, with 8 bases lining up with TRBD2. CDR3 length equals 15 residues. CDR1 and CDR2 from the germline V gene are SGHTA and FQGTGA. V was pared by 3 bases and J by 4 bases, with 5 bases of the junction left unmatched. Drawing the rest from reference TRBV7-3 and TRBJ2-1, the complete variable domain is GAGVSQTPSNKVTEKGKYVELRCDPISGHTALYWYRQSLGQGPEFLIYFQGTGAADDSGLPNDRFFAVRPEGSVSTLKIQRTERGDSAVYLCASSFSLAGYNEQFFGPGTRLTVL.